Listed below are T cell receptor beta chains from one sample, sequenced in a study of cytomegalovirus exposure and HLA in healthy donors. Some clones are missing from TCRdb's copy, which holds only in-frame ones; the method was immunoSEQ multiplex PCR. In the table there are about 300,000 clones, roughly 90% of which are singletons. Source material: PBMCs. These TCRs come from a middle-aged man in good health and CMV-seropositive. The CDR3 runs from the conserved cysteine through the conserved F or W. D genes are given only for firm matches. Some rows mark clone size as missing; the rest say once, few, many or name a class of expanded clone.

V gene	clone size	D gene	J gene	CDR3 protein	CDR3 DNA
TRBV9	-	-	TRBJ1-6	CASSVFYEPRNSPLHF	TGTGCCAGCAGCGTGTTCTACGAACCGCGGAATTCACCCCTCCACTTT
TRBV14	-	TRBD1	TRBJ1-5	CASSQEGTGGNQPQHF	TGTGCCAGCAGCCAAGAAGGGACAGGGGGAAATCAGCCCCAGCATTTT
TRBV5-6	-	TRBD1	TRBJ2-7	CASSWGTGASEQYF	TGTGCCAGCAGCTGGGGGACAGGGGCAAGTGAGCAGTACTTC
TRBV7-2	once	-	TRBJ2-1	CASSWFGRGSYNEQFF	TGTGCCAGCAGCTGGTTTGGCAGGGGCTCCTACAATGAGCAGTTCTTC
TRBV28	-	TRBD1	TRBJ1-3	CASSSGQGVSGNTIYF	TGTGCCAGCAGTTCCGGACAGGGGGTATCAGGAAACACCATATATTTT
TRBV4-3	-	TRBD2	TRBJ2-1	CASSQELAGGFEQFF	TGCGCCAGCAGCCAAGAACTAGCGGGAGGGTTTGAGCAGTTCTTC
TRBV7-2	few	TRBD2	TRBJ2-7	CASSLAASGTSYEQYF	TGTGCCAGCAGCTTAGCAGCTAGCGGGACATCCTACGAGCAGTACTTC
TRBV19	-	TRBD2	TRBJ2-3	CASRPASGSLSDTQYF	TGTGCCAGTAGACCCGCTAGCGGGAGTTTGTCAGATACGCAGTATTTT
TRBV6-1	-	-	TRBJ1-5	CASSEETDLNQPQHF	TGTGCCAGCAGTGAGGAGACAGACCTCAATCAGCCCCAGCATTTT
TRBV28	-	TRBD1	TRBJ1-5	CASSPGQISNQPQHF	TGTGCCAGCAGCCCGGGACAGATTAGCAATCAGCCCCAGCATTTT
TRBV7-8	-	-	TRBJ1-4	CASSPRDEKLFF	TGTGCCAGCAGCCCTAGAGATGAAAAACTGTTTTTT
TRBV11-2	-	TRBD1	TRBJ1-2	CASRSGTDYGYTF	TGTGCCAGCAGGTCCGGGACAGACTATGGCTACACCTTC
TRBV25-1	-	-	TRBJ1-5	CASSEYGGTNQPQHF	TGTGCCAGCAGTGAATATGGGGGGACTAATCAGCCCCAGCATTTT
TRBV7-2	once	-	TRBJ1-5	CASSSTVQPQHF	TGTGCCAGCAGCTCTACGGTTCAGCCCCAGCATTTT
TRBV28	-	TRBD1	TRBJ1-5	CASSPFQGTANQPQHF	TGTGCCAGCAGTCCCTTCCAGGGGACAGCAAATCAGCCCCAGCATTTT
TRBV9	-	-	TRBJ2-7	CASSLSTGIGSYEQYF	TGTGCCAGCAGCCTTAGCACAGGGATTGGCTCCTACGAGCAGTACTTC
TRBV6-5	-	-	TRBJ1-2	CASRPLESGCTF	TGTGCCAGCAGACCCCTAGAGAGTGGCTGCACCTTC
TRBV11-2	-	-	TRBJ2-5	CASSLGHRETQYF	TGTGCCAGCAGCTTAGGACATAGGGAGACCCAGTACTTC
TRBV5-1	few	-	TRBJ1-2	CASSLQGYAYGYTF	TGCGCCAGCAGCTTACAGGGTTACGCCTATGGCTACACCTTC
TRBV25-1	-	-	TRBJ2-7	CASSDPGQGSYEQYF	TGTGCCAGCAGTGATCCCGGTCAGGGCTCCTACGAGCAGTACTTC
TRBV6-5	-	-	TRBJ1-1	CASTQYKEAFF	TGTGCCAGCACCCAATACAAGGAAGCTTTCTTT
TRBV25-1	-	TRBD1	TRBJ1-4	CASSDGIGGAFLGEKLFF	TGTGCCAGCAGTGATGGGATAGGGGGCGCATTTCTGGGGGAAAAACTGTTTTTT
TRBV10-1	-	-	TRBJ2-1	CASSESGGNEQFF	TGCGCCAGCAGTGAGTCAGGGGGCAATGAGCAGTTCTTC
TRBV6-5	-	-	TRBJ2-5	CASSYSTVRQGETQYF	TGTGCCAGCAGTTACTCGACGGTGAGGCAGGGAGAGACCCAGTACTTC
TRBV6-1	-	TRBD1	TRBJ2-1	CASSRPDRANEQFF	TGTGCCAGCAGTAGACCAGACAGGGCCAATGAGCAGTTCTTC
TRBV19	-	-	TRBJ2-3	CASSIYSTSTDTQYF	TGTGCCAGTAGTATTTACAGTACTAGCACAGATACGCAGTATTTT
TRBV29-1	-	-	TRBJ2-7	CSVEVGIEQYF	TGCAGCGTTGAAGTCGGGATAGAGCAGTACTTC
TRBV29-1	-	TRBD2	TRBJ2-7	CSVVTPGGEQYF	TGCAGCGTTGTCACACCGGGGGGCGAGCAGTACTTC
TRBV5-1	-	-	TRBJ2-2	CASSPDRAGTGELFF	TGCGCCAGCAGCCCGGACCGGGCGGGGACCGGGGAGCTGTTTTTT
TRBV18	-	TRBD1	TRBJ2-7	CASSGGTGNGHEQYF	TGTGCCAGCTCCGGCGGGACAGGGAATGGGCACGAGCAGTACTTC
TRBV2	-	-	TRBJ2-5	CASSEIDSQVELETQYF	TGTGCCAGCAGTGAAATTGACAGTCAGGTTGAATTGGAGACCCAGTACTTC
TRBV19	-	TRBD2	TRBJ2-7	CASSMSWTSANSYEQYF	TGTGCCAGTAGTATGAGTTGGACTAGCGCGAACTCCTACGAGCAGTACTTC
TRBV5-4	-	-	TRBJ2-7	CASSFGGNEQYF	TGTGCCAGCAGCTTTGGGGGGAACGAGCAGTACTTC
TRBV28	-	-	TRBJ1-5	CASRLGDRINQPQHF	TGTGCCAGCAGGTTAGGCGACAGAATCAATCAGCCCCAGCATTTT
TRBV30	-	-	TRBJ2-7	CAWSVPARRSPEQYF	TGTGCCTGGAGTGTACCTGCTAGACGGTCGCCCGAGCAGTACTTC
TRBV21-1	-	-	TRBJ1-2	CASSKEAGYGYTF	TGTGCCAGCAGCAAAGAAGCGGGGTATGGCTACACCTTC
TRBV7-9	-	TRBD2	TRBJ2-7	CASRGTSVSEQYF	TGTGCCAGCAGAGGGACTAGCGTTTCCGAGCAGTACTTC
TRBV28	-	-	TRBJ2-7	CASQGTYEQYF	TGTGCCAGCCAGGGAACATACGAGCAGTACTTC
TRBV19	-	-	TRBJ1-2	CASSMTQRRVGYTF	TGTGCCAGTAGTATGACTCAAAGGCGCGTGGGCTACACCTTC
TRBV13	-	TRBD1	TRBJ2-6	CASASRDRYSGANVLTF	TGTGCCAGTGCTAGCCGGGACAGGTACTCTGGGGCCAACGTCCTGACTTTC
TRBV28	-	TRBD1	TRBJ1-1	CASSEGQGSTEAFF	TGTGCCAGCAGCGAAGGACAGGGGAGCACTGAAGCTTTCTTT
TRBV19	few	-	TRBJ2-3	CASSPGLEHTQYF	TGTGCCAGTAGCCCGGGACTTGAACATACGCAGTATTTT
TRBV11-2	-	-	TRBJ1-4	CASSSGLEEKLFF	TGTGCCAGCAGCTCCGGCCTGGAGGAAAAACTGTTTTTT
TRBV27	-	TRBD2	TRBJ2-3	CASSSLSGRPDTQYF	TGTGCCAGCAGTTCTCTTAGCGGGAGACCAGATACGCAGTATTTT
TRBV6-5	-	TRBD1	TRBJ2-7	CASSYSRWDRTLEQYF	TGTGCCAGCAGTTATTCAAGGTGGGACAGGACCCTCGAGCAGTACTTC
TRBV6-5	-	-	TRBJ1-1	CASSWAMKAVGAFF	TGTGCCAGCAGTTGGGCCATGAAGGCAGTGGGAGCTTTCTTT
TRBV29-1	-	TRBD1	TRBJ1-5	CSVKTGGAGQPQHF	TGCAGCGTGAAGACAGGGGGCGCCGGACAGCCCCAGCATTTT
TRBV12-2	once	-	TRBJ2-2	CASRLGGTPRPGELFF	TGTGCAAGTCGCTTAGGTGGGACTCCGCGGCCCGGGGAGCTGTTTTTT
TRBV6-5	few	-	TRBJ1-5	CASSTQGLPNQPQHF	TGTGCCAGCAGTACACAGGGACTACCCAATCAGCCCCAGCATTTT